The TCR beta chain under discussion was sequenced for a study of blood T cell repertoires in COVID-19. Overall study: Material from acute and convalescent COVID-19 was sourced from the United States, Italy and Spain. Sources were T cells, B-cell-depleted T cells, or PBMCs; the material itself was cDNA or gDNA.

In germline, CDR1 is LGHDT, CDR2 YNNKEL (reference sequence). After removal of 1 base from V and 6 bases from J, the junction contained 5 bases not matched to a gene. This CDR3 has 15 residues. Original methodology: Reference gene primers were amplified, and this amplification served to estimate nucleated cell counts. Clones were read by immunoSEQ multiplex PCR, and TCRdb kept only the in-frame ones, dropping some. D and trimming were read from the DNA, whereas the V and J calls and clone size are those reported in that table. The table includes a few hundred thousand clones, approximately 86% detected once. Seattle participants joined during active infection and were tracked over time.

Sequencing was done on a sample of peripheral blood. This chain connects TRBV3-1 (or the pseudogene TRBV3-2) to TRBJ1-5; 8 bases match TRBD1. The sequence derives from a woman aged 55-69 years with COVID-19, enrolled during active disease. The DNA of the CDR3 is TGTGCCAGCAGCCAAGGAGGGACAGGAGTTCAGCCCCAGCATTTT. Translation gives CASSQGGTGVQPQHF.